These 8 T cell receptor beta chains originate from one sample sequenced in a study of glioma-infiltrating T cells (dated by TCRdb to 2015 to 2016). Sequencing relied on an Illumina MiSeq. TCR alpha and beta CDR3 regions were amplified with the iRepertoire nested amplicon-rescue multiplex PCR (arm-PCR) platform from RNA. The raw public reads went through TCRdb reprocessing: fastp at Q25, MiXCR clone calling, in-frame beta chains kept. Each entry merges the rows of one CDR3 protein and shows their most common DNA and genes. This sample has over 70,000 distinct CDR3 sequences in its table, and 20% to 25% of those were observed once. The ten top clones hold approximately 7% of the sample. The sequencing sample was made of glioma tissue, nonneoplastic brain tissue, or PBMCs (not recorded which). The receptor set was obtained from a human donor with low-grade glioma or glioblastoma, undergoing nonglioma brain surgery, or in good health (not recorded which).

This clonotype was seen at least ten times. The V call is TRBV27, the J call TRBJ2-4; TRBD2 agrees at 7 bases. The germline V gene has CDR1 MNHEY and CDR2 SMNVEV (reference sequence). With 6 bases clipped from V and 5 bases from J, the junction kept 13 bases outside the gene matches. The CDR3 extends over 16 amino acids. The CDR3 bases are TGTGCCAGCAGCAAGGGAGGGGCCAGAGTCGAAAACATTCAGTACTTC. Amino acid sequence: CASSKGGARVENIQYF.

This clonotype was counted once. The gene calls are TRBV29-1 and TRBJ1-2, with 12 nucleotides matching TRBD1. V lost 6 bases, J lost 8 bases, and 7 bases stayed unmatched. This CDR3 contains 13 residues. Germline assignment: CDR1 SQVTM and CDR2 ANQGSEA. The DNA for the CDR3 is TGCAGCGTAGATTACGGGACAGGGGGCGGCTACACCTTC. Amino acids: CSVDYGTGGGYTF.

This clonotype was detected many times. The chain carries TRBV20-1 and TRBJ2-3; 9 bases fit TRBD2. The junction had 13 bases not matched to a gene; V was cut back by 6 bases and J by 6 bases. CDR3 length equals 15 residues. Germline CDR1 DFQATT, CDR2 SNEGSKA (reference sequence). The CDR3 here is CSATHQRGAADTQYF. CDR3 nucleotide sequence: TGCAGTGCAACCCACCAGCGGGGGGCCGCGGATACGCAGTATTTT.

This clonotype was detected many times. The V and J genes are TRBV7-6 and TRBJ2-1, with TRBD2 matching 7 bases. V was clipped by 3 bases and J by 8 bases; unmatched bases: 10. Germline-derived CDR1 and CDR2 are SGHVS and FNYEAQ. This CDR3 has 15 residues. CDR3 sequence reads: CASSFRARETDEQFF. The CDR3 bases are TGTGCCAGCAGCTTCCGTGCGCGGGAGACCGATGAGCAGTTCTTC.

The V gene is TRBV12-3 or TRBV12-4, the J gene TRBJ2-5; TRBD1 matches 8 bases. Unmatched junction bases numbered 7, after V lost 5 bases and J lost 2 bases. The CDR3 is made up of 15 amino acids. This chain's CDR3 is CASSHGQGGQETQYF. As DNA, the CDR3 is TGTGCCAGCAGTCATGGACAGGGTGGGCAAGAGACCCAGTACTTC.

This clonotype was observed a few times. The chain joins TRBV11-2 to TRBJ1-1; TRBD1 agrees at 8 bases. Per the germline V gene, CDR1 is SGHAT and CDR2 is FQNNGV. The trim removed 3 bases at V and 12 bases at J, leaving 9 bases unmatched. The CDR3 sequence is 13 residues long. The CDR3 region is CASSFEAGGGTFF. The CDR3 region has the DNA TGTGCCAGCAGCTTTGAGGCAGGGGGCGGAACTTTCTTT.

In its sample, this clonotype was seen once. This rearrangement joins TRBV6-1 to TRBJ1-2, with D unclear. The CDR3 covers 15 residues. The germline V and J ends were trimmed by 6 bases and 6 bases, with 20 bases remaining between them. Germline assignment: CDR1 MNHNS and CDR2 SASEGT. CDR3 bases: TGTGCCAGCAGCCGAGTAGGACGGGGTGGACATGGCTACACCTTC. Translation: CASSRVGRGGHGYTF.

This clonotype was seen ten or more times. This chain links TRBV6-1 with TRBJ2-7; tentative D call: TRBD2 (6 bases). The CDR3 contains 16 residues. Germline V gives CDR1 MNHNS, CDR2 SASEGT. Trimming left V 2 bases short and J 2 bases short, with 16 bases between. This CDR3 reads CASSERWGEWTYEQYF. In nucleotides, the CDR3 is TGTGCCAGCAGTGAAAGGTGGGGGGAATGGACCTACGAGCAGTACTTC.